The present entry profiles one T cell receptor (beta chain) with its context. Its matching antigen is unknown. This sample stems from a study of CD8 T cells in Susac syndrome. Findings and caveats of the study: As the study acknowledged, the number of individuals in its TCR sequencing and HLA analysis was relatively small.

TEMRA cells were FACS-enriched, unlike CD8+ and CD4+ T cells, which were negatively isolated. Reverse transcription of roughly 0.45 to 1 ug RNA used random hexamers. A single record per CDR3 protein comes from TCRdb applying MiXCR to the immunoSEQ multiplex PCR reads. This sample has under 550,000 distinct CDR3 sequences, with 85% to 90% found just once. The origin of this receptor is a human donor with multiple sclerosis. Sequencing was carried out using CD8+ T cells from PBMCs.

The CDR3 sequence: CASLQGEAFF. Written as DNA, the CDR3 is TGTGCCAGTCTACAGGGGGAAGCTTTCTTT. The rearrangement joins TRBV6-4 to TRBJ1-1; the match to TRBD1 covers 7 bases. The CDR3 is 10 amino acids. From germline, CDR1 is MRHNA and CDR2 SNTAGT. V was pared by 9 bases and J by 8 bases, with 3 bases of the junction left unmatched.